This entry lists 18 T cell receptor beta chains sequenced from one sample in a study of T-cell reconstitution after alpha-beta-depleted transplantation in children. TCRbeta library construction was performed incorporating unique molecular identifiers. Each CDR3 protein is one row after TCRdb ran MiXCR on the PCR reads. The sample contains about 1,000,000 distinct CDR3 sequences, about 26% of which appear only once. The sequences come from PBMCs, mostly from graft donor cells, collected 360 days after TCRalphabeta/CD19-depleted stem cell transplant. Every receptor here comes from a boy in the first two years of life who had a stem cell transplant for SCID, so the T cells may come from the graft donor.

In this sample, this clonotype turned up a few times. This chain links TRBV12-3 or TRBV12-4 with TRBJ1-2; D not certain. The length of the CDR3 is 13 residues. V was shortened by 4 bases and J by 4 bases, with 10 bases between the two germline ends. The CDR3 coding sequence is TGTGCCAGCAGTTCCGGCAGAACCTATGGCTACACCTTC. Its protein product is CASSSGRTYGYTF.

This clonotype was observed a handful of times. V gene TRBV3-1 combines with J gene TRBJ2-1; 8 bases fit TRBD1. This CDR3 contains 12 residues. V lost 1 base and J lost 15; bases outside the gene matches: 5. Per the germline V gene, CDR1 is LGHDT and CDR2 is YNNKEL (reference sequence). In nucleotides, the CDR3 is TGTGCCAGCAGCCAAGTTTCAGGGGGCCTGTTCTTC. Encoded protein: CASSQVSGGLFF.

This clonotype was detected a few times. The V call is TRBV20-1, the J call TRBJ2-7, with 8 bases lining up with TRBD2. The CDR3 runs 14 residues. Germline trimming cut 3 bases from V and 3 bases from J; bases unmatched to any gene: 7. Germline assignment: CDR1 DFQATT and CDR2 SNEGSKA (reference sequence). This chain's CDR3 is CSASWLAGNYEQYF. The CDR3 DNA reads TGCAGTGCTAGTTGGCTAGCGGGTAACTACGAGCAGTACTTC.

The chain employs TRBV12-3 or TRBV12-4 and TRBJ1-2; TRBD1 matches at 7 bases. The length of the CDR3 is 14 residues. V dropped 5 bases and J dropped 10; count of bases not matched to a gene: 13. CDR3 loop: CASSPRGGSFFYTF. CDR3 DNA sequence: TGTGCCAGCAGTCCCCGAGGGGGCAGTTTTTTCTACACCTTC.

This clonotype turned up a few times. This sequence joins TRBV6-1 and TRBJ1-1; tentative D call: TRBD1 (5 bases). This CDR3 has 11 amino acids. Trimming removed 11 bases from V and 7 bases from J, with 14 bases in between. Germline lookup yields CDR1 MNHNS and CDR2 SASEGT. CDR3 in DNA: TGTGCCGCAGGGAGATTACTTGAAGCTTTCTTT. It is translated as CAAGRLLEAFF.

The V call is TRBV5-1, the J call TRBJ2-5; D gene unclear. CDR3 length equals 13 residues. V gave up 3 bases and J gave up 5 bases, with 11 bases separating them. Looked up from germline, CDR1 is SGHRS and CDR2 is YFSETQ. The CDR3 sequence is CASSSRTYETQYF. Here the CDR3 DNA reads TGCGCCAGCAGCTCTCGGACGTACGAGACCCAGTACTTC. The whole variable domain, filled in from reference TRBV5-1 and TRBJ2-5, reads KAGVTQTPRYLIKTRGQQVTLSCSPISGHRSVSWYQQTPGQGLQFLFEYFSETQRNKGNFPGRFSGRQFSNSRSEMNVSTLELGDSALYLCASSSRTYETQYFGPGTRLLVL.

This clonotype was detected a few times. The chain couples TRBV3-1 to TRBJ1-1; TRBD1 aligns across 11 bases. Germline CDR1 and CDR2: LGHDT and YNNKEL (reference sequence). After removal of 0 bases from V and 3 bases from J, the junction contained 9 bases not matched to a gene. CDR3 length equals 18 residues. CDR3 in DNA: TGTGCCAGCAGCCAAGACCTCGGACAGGGGGCCTCTGACACTGAAGCTTTCTTT. Its translation: CASSQDLGQGASDTEAFF.

Only a few counts were recorded for this clonotype. V gene TRBV27 combines with J gene TRBJ1-1; maybe TRBD1 (6 bases). Trimming cost V 8 bases and J 1 base, with 17 bases left between them. The CDR3 covers 15 residues. The germline CDR1 and CDR2 sequences are MNHEY and SMNVEV (reference sequence). The CDR3 sequence is CASLPGTRRNTEAFF. In DNA form, the CDR3 reads TGTGCCAGCCTCCCCGGGACAAGAAGGAACACTGAAGCTTTCTTT.

This clonotype was detected only a few times. V is TRBV6-2 or TRBV6-3 and J is TRBJ2-7, with D possibly called TRBD1 or TRBD2 (5 bases each). Germline CDR1 is MNHEY and CDR2 is SVGEGT. The CDR3 loop spans 18 amino acids. The V gene lost 0 bases and the J gene lost 1 base, with 19 bases spanning the gap. CDR3 residues: CASSYSGHGHEGSYEQYF. CDR3 nucleotides: TGTGCCAGCAGTTACTCGGGGCACGGACACGAGGGGTCCTACGAGCAGTACTTC.

This clonotype was seen a handful of times. This chain connects TRBV28 to TRBJ2-1; D perhaps matches TRBD2 (5 bases). Trimming left V 7 bases short and J 7 bases short, with 20 bases between. CDR1 and CDR2 from the germline V gene are MDHEN and SYDVKM. The CDR3 is made up of 15 amino acids. The CDR3 DNA reads TGTGCCAGCAACCCCTGGCGGACTTCGGGTAATGAGCAGTTCTTC. Protein product: CASNPWRTSGNEQFF.

The chain has TRBV13 and TRBJ2-1; D possibly corresponds to TRBD1 (6 bases). This CDR3 has 15 amino acids. Trimming cost V 6 bases and J 7 bases, with 19 bases left between them. The germline gives CDR1 PRHDT, CDR2 FYEKMQ (reference sequence). In DNA, the CDR3 is TGTGCCAGCAGTTCGGGACACCATAGATGGAATGAGCAGTTCTTC. It specifies CASSSGHHRWNEQFF.

This chain joins TRBV24-1 and TRBJ2-7; 8 positions match TRBD1. The germline V gene has CDR1 KGHDR and CDR2 SFDVKD. This CDR3 region has 15 residues. J gave up 5 bases and V 1 base, and 6 bases lay outside the gene matches. CDR3 in amino acids: CATSDFRTGTHEQYF. The DNA of the CDR3 is TGTGCCACCAGTGATTTCCGGACAGGGACCCACGAGCAGTACTTC.

This clonotype was picked up a small number of times. The chain has TRBV20-1 and TRBJ1-1; TRBD1 might be the D (5 bases). The CDR3 is 13 residues long. Germline CDR1 DFQATT, CDR2 SNEGSKA (reference sequence). With 1 base removed from V and 3 bases from J, the gap between germline ends came to 9 bases. CDR3 DNA sequence: TGCAGTGCTAGAGCAGGGAGGGACACTGAAGCTTTCTTT. This encodes CSARAGRDTEAFF.

The sample holds a few counts of this clonotype. J is TRBJ2-5 and V is TRBV12-3 or TRBV12-4; unclear D gene. The CDR3 is made up of 13 amino acids. The ends were cut back, 3 bases at V and 5 bases at J, with 10 bases in the middle. The CDR3 loop is CASSFHSLETQYF. DNA for the CDR3: TGTGCCAGCAGTTTTCACTCTCTGGAGACCCAGTACTTC.

The J gene is TRBJ1-2, the V gene TRBV3-1, with 9 bases identical to TRBD1. Germline lookup yields CDR1 LGHDT and CDR2 YNNKEL (reference sequence). Trimming at V came to 4 bases and at J to 9 bases, leaving 6 bases not matched to a gene. The CDR3 length is 13 residues. The CDR3 DNA follows: TGTGCCAGCAGCCCCAACAGGGGGCCAAGCTACACCTTC. Protein sequence: CASSPNRGPSYTF.

The chain couples TRBV12-3 or TRBV12-4 to TRBJ1-1; 9 nucleotides agree with TRBD1. V gave up 6 bases and J gave up 12 bases; unmatched junction bases: 11. This CDR3 spans 13 amino acids. The CDR3 sequence: CASRPSGTGRTFF. The CDR3 DNA is TGTGCCAGCAGGCCCTCCGGGACAGGGCGTACTTTCTTT.

This clonotype was picked up a small number of times. The chain combines TRBV20-1 with TRBJ2-7, with a tentative D call TRBD1 (6 bases). The CDR3 totals 13 residues. Per germline, CDR1 DFQATT and CDR2 SNEGSKA (reference sequence). The ends were cut back, 3 bases at V and 5 bases at J, with 14 bases in the middle. The CDR3 sequence is CSARVGGADEQYF. Here the CDR3 DNA reads TGCAGTGCTAGGGTTGGGGGCGCTGACGAGCAGTACTTC.

V gene TRBV12-3 or TRBV12-4 combines with J gene TRBJ2-3, with D tentatively TRBD1 (5 bases). There are 16 residues in the CDR3. Trimming removed 6 bases at V and 2 bases at J, with 18 bases between. This CDR3 is CASSPRQGTYTDTQYF. CDR3 DNA: TGTGCCAGCAGCCCCCGTCAGGGAACTTACACAGATACGCAGTATTTT.